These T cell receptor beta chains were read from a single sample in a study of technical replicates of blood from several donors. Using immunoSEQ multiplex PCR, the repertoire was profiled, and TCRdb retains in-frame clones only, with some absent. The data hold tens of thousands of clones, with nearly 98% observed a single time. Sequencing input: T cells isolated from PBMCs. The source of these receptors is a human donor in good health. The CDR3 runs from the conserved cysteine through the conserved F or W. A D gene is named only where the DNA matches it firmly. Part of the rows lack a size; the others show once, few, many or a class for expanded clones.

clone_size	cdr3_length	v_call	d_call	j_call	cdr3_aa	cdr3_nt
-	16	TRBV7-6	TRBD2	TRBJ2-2	CASSFGLAGGHLELFF	TGTGCCAGCAGCTTCGGATTGGCGGGGGGGCATTTGGAGCTGTTTTTT
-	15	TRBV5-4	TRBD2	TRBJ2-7	CASSKLAGVSYEQYF	TGTGCCAGCAGCAAGCTAGCGGGAGTCTCCTACGAGCAGTACTTC
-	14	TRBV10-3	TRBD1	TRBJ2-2	CAITGQLNTGELFF	TGTGCCATTACGGGACAGCTGAACACCGGGGAGCTGTTTTTT
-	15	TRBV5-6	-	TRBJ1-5	CASSLYAGRNQPQHF	TGTGCCAGCAGCTTGTACGCGGGACGGAATCAGCCCCAGCATTTT
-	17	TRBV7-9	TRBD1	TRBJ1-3	CASSSAGTVWPGNTIYF	TGTGCCAGCAGCTCAGCGGGGACAGTGTGGCCCGGAAACACCATATATTTT
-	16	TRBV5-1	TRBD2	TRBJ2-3	CASSLRTSGSTDTQYF	TGCGCCAGCAGCTTGAGAACTAGCGGCAGCACAGATACGCAGTATTTT
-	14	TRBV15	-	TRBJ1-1	CATSIRSVSSGAFF	TGTGCCACCAGCATTCGGTCGGTGTCTTCTGGAGCTTTCTTT
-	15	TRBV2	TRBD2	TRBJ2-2	CASRGSSGRTGELFF	TGTGCCAGCAGGGGGAGTAGCGGGAGGACCGGGGAGCTGTTTTTT
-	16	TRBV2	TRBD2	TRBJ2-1	CASRHPTSGRSDEQFF	TGTGCCAGCAGGCATCCGACTAGCGGGAGGTCTGATGAGCAGTTCTTC
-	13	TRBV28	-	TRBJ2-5	CASLRGPEETQYF	TGTGCCAGCCTCCGCGGGCCGGAGGAGACCCAGTACTTC
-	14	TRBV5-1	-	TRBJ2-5	CASSLMQIQETQYF	TGCGCCAGCAGCTTGATGCAGATCCAAGAGACCCAGTACTTC
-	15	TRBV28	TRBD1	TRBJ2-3	CASSLANRDRDTQYF	TGTGCCAGCAGTTTAGCCAACCGGGACAGAGATACGCAGTATTTT
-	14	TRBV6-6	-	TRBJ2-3	CASRRESATDTQYF	TGTGCCAGCAGGAGGGAGTCCGCCACAGATACGCAGTATTTT
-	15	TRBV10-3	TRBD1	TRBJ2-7	CAISATQGAPYEQYF	TGTGCCATCAGTGCCACACAGGGGGCCCCCTACGAGCAGTACTTC
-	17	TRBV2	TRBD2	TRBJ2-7	CASSRTSGINPSYEQYF	TGTGCCAGCAGTCGGACTAGCGGGATTAACCCTTCCTACGAGCAGTACTTC
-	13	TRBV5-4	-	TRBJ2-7	CASSPRSREEQYF	TGTGCCAGCAGCCCCCGATCGAGGGAAGAGCAGTACTTC
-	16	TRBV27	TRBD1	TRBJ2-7	CASSLLGQGNIHEQYF	TGTGCCAGCAGTTTACTCGGACAGGGGAATATCCACGAGCAGTACTTC
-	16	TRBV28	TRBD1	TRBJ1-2	CASTSQGIVRVYGYTF	TGTGCCAGCACCTCACAGGGGATTGTTCGGGTCTATGGCTACACCTTC
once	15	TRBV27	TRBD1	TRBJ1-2	CASSPYGQGDYGYTF	TGTGCCAGCAGTCCCTACGGACAGGGTGACTATGGCTACACCTTC
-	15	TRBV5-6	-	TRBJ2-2	CASSLLGRTTGELFF	TGTGCCAGCAGCTTATTGGGGAGAACCACCGGGGAGCTGTTTTTT
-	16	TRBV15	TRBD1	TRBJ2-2	CATSRDLTGRAGELFF	TGTGCCACCAGCAGAGATCTGACAGGGCGCGCCGGGGAGCTGTTTTTT
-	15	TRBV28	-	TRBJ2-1	CASSLPWSRGDEQFF	TGTGCCAGCAGTTTGCCTTGGAGTAGAGGCGATGAGCAGTTCTTC
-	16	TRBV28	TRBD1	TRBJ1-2	CASSGLTGGAGYGYTF	TGTGCCAGCAGTGGACTTACAGGGGGCGCGGGCTATGGCTACACCTTC
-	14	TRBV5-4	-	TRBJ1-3	CASSFQGGGNTIYF	TGTGCCAGCAGCTTCCAGGGTGGCGGAAACACCATATATTTT
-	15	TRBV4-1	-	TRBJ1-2	CASSQGQRSGYGYTF	TGCGCCAGCAGCCAAGGCCAACGTTCGGGCTATGGCTACACCTTC
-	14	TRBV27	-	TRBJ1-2	CASSLSDSYYGYTF	TGTGCCAGCAGTTTATCTGACAGCTACTATGGCTACACCTTC
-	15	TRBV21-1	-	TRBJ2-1	CASSKGTGGYNEQFF	TGTGCCAGCAGCAAAGGGACAGGGGGCTACAATGAGCAGTTCTTC
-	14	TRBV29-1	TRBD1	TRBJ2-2	CSVGGQGITGELFF	TGCAGCGTTGGGGGACAGGGGATAACCGGGGAGCTGTTTTTT
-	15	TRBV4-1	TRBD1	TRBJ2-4	CASSQVGTGYNIQYF	TGCGCCAGCAGCCAAGTAGGGACAGGTTATAACATTCAGTACTTC
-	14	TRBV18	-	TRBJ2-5	CASSPLVEQETQYF	TGTGCCAGCTCACCACTTGTAGAACAAGAGACCCAGTACTTC
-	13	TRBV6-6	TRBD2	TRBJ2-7	CASSYSGSYEQYF	TGTGCCAGCAGTTATAGCGGGAGTTACGAGCAGTACTTC
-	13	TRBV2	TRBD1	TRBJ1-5	CASMGQYGQPQHF	TGTGCCAGCATGGGACAGTACGGTCAGCCCCAGCATTTT
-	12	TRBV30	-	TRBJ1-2	CAWSAGYYGYTF	TGTGCCTGGAGTGCAGGTTATTATGGCTACACCTTC
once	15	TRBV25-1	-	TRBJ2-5	CASSNRQAAGETQYF	TGTGCCAGCAGTAACCGACAGGCCGCAGGAGAGACCCAGTACTTC
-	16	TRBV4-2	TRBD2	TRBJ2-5	CASSQLGREGMETQYF	TGTGCCAGCAGCCAATTGGGTCGGGAGGGGATGGAGACCCAGTACTTC
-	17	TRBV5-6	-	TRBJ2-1	CASSSLQGLGSYNEQFF	TGTGCCAGCAGCTCACTCCAGGGTCTAGGCTCCTACAATGAGCAGTTCTTC
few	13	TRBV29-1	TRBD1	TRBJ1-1	CSVEGQGATEAFF	TGCAGCGTTGAGGGACAGGGGGCCACTGAAGCTTTCTTT
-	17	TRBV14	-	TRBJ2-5	CASSQLQGGVRGETQYF	TGTGCCAGCAGCCAGCTCCAGGGCGGGGTCAGAGGAGAGACCCAGTACTTC
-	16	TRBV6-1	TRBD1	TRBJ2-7	CASSGLATGSTYEQYF	TGTGCCAGCAGTGGCTTGGCGACAGGGTCTACATACGAGCAGTACTTC
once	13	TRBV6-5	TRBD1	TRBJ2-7	CASRRTGSYEQYF	TGTGCCAGCAGACGGACAGGATCCTACGAGCAGTACTTC
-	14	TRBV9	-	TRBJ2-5	CASSVDSFQETQYF	TGTGCCAGCAGCGTTGACAGTTTCCAAGAGACCCAGTACTTC
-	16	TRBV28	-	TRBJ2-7	CASSPTGSAGGYEQYF	TGTGCCAGCAGTCCCACGGGCAGCGCGGGTGGGTACGAGCAGTACTTC
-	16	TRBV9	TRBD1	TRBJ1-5	CASSVHGGTGDQPQHF	TGTGCCAGCAGCGTTCATGGTGGGACAGGGGATCAGCCCCAGCATTTT
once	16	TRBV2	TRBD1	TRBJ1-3	CASSSAGGLSGNTIYF	TGTGCCAGCAGTTCCGCAGGGGGATTATCAGGAAACACCATATATTTT
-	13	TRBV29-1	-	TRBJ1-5	CSVADSNNQPQHF	TGCAGCGTTGCCGACAGCAACAATCAGCCCCAGCATTTT
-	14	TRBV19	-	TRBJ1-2	CASSLRQPNYGYTF	TGTGCCAGTAGTCTCAGACAGCCTAACTATGGCTACACCTTC
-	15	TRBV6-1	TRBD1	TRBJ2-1	CASSLWQGAQGEQFF	TGTGCCAGCAGCTTATGGCAGGGGGCGCAGGGTGAGCAGTTCTTC
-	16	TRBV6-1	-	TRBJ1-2	CASSDGERNFFHGYTF	TGTGCCAGCAGTGATGGGGAGAGAAATTTCTTCCATGGCTACACCTTC
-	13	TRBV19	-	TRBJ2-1	CASSISPRNEQFF	TGTGCCAGTAGTATCTCTCCTAGGAATGAGCAGTTCTTC
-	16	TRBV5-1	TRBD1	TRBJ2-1	CASSSNRDRGYNEQFF	TGCGCCAGCAGCTCAAACCGGGACAGGGGTTACAATGAGCAGTTCTTC